One and the same sample provided the 25 T cell receptor beta chains below, sequenced in a study of cytomegalovirus exposure and HLA in healthy donors listed by TCRdb under 2017. The method behind the library was the immunoSEQ multiplex PCR assay. A mixture of 60 forward primers for TCR Vbeta segments and 13 reverse primers for TCR Jbeta segments was used in the multiplex PCR. TCRdb holds this immuneACCESS table with in-frame rearrangements only. Some clones are missing; in checked studies, unresolved V genes explain under half, and the rest has no known cause. The sample contains around 220,000 clones, less than 80% of them found a single time. The ten biggest clones cover 0.22% of the sample. The source material was PBMCs. The receptors stem from a girl aged 2-9 years in good health and CMV-seronegative.

CDR3 in amino acids: CASRDRVLGNTIYF. As DNA, the CDR3 is TGTGCCAGCAGGGACAGAGTTCTAGGAAACACCATATATTTT. This chain uses TRBV2 with TRBJ1-3, with a weak D call TRBD1 (6 bases). Trimming removed 6 bases from V and 4 bases from J, with 13 bases in between. Germline V gene sequence: CDR1 SNHLY, CDR2 FYNNEI. This CDR3 comprises 14 residues.

The chain has TRBV27 and TRBJ1-2; 8 positions match TRBD1. Looked up from germline, CDR1 is MNHEY and CDR2 is SMNVEV (reference sequence). This CDR3 is 14 amino acids long. V lost 2 bases to trimming and J lost 4 bases; unmatched junction nucleotides: 3. The CDR3 DNA reads TGTGCCAGCAGTTTACAGGGGGCGAGCTATGGCTACACCTTC. Protein sequence: CASSLQGASYGYTF.

The rearrangement links TRBV2 to TRBJ2-7; D gene ambiguous. Trimming took off 6 bases at V and 0 bases at J, with 12 bases between the two ends. CDR3 length equals 14 residues. Germline V gene lookup returns CDR1 SNHLY and CDR2 FYNNEI. CDR3 coding DNA: TGTGCCAGCAGACTTGCCTTAAGCTCCTACGAGCAGTACTTC. The encoded protein is CASRLALSSYEQYF.

The table lists this clone with a count of one. V gene TRBV6-5 combines with J gene TRBJ2-7; D might be TRBD1 (5 bases). CDR1 and CDR2 from the germline V gene are MNHEY and SVGAGI. The V end lost 6 bases, the J end lost 4 bases, and 16 bases lay between the germline ends. This CDR3 has 14 residues. The CDR3 loop is CASSWTPQSYEQYF. The CDR3 region has the DNA TGTGCCAGCAGCTGGACACCCCAGTCGTACGAGCAGTACTTC.

V gene TRBV2 combines with J gene TRBJ1-1, with 8 bases lining up with TRBD1. Germline V gene lookup returns CDR1 SNHLY and CDR2 FYNNEI. J lost 3 bases, V lost 6 bases, and 6 bases had no gene match. The CDR3 runs 14 residues. CDR3 sequence: CASRRTGFDTEAFF. CDR3 DNA: TGTGCCAGCAGACGGACAGGGTTTGACACTGAAGCTTTCTTT.

The rearrangement uses TRBV12-2 and TRBJ2-1; the table names TRBD2, a call not compared with the DNA. TRBV12-2 is annotated as a pseudogene. There are 21 residues in the CDR3. CDR3 loop: CASRLLEGPTGTNNISDEQFF. Here the CDR3 DNA reads TGTGCAAGTCGCTTATTGGAGGGGCCAACCGGGACGAACAATATTTCGGATGAGCAGTTCTTC.

A single count supports this clone. This chain connects TRBV10-3 to TRBJ1-5; no reliable D call. V shed 5 bases and J shed 5 bases, with 19 bases lying between them. Per germline, CDR1 ENHRY and CDR2 SYGVKD. This CDR3 is 16 amino acids long. CDR3 protein: CAISPAAPSNHQPQHF. The CDR3 DNA reads as TGTGCCATCAGTCCAGCGGCCCCCTCTAATCATCAGCCCCAGCATTTT.

V usage is TRBV2 and J usage is TRBJ2-7; D is undetermined. This CDR3 spans 14 amino acids. Trimming left V 3 bases short and J 3 bases short, with 12 bases between. Looked up from germline, CDR1 is SNHLY and CDR2 is FYNNEI. CDR3 nucleotide sequence: TGTGCCAGCAGTGACGGTCTCAATTACTACGAGCAGTACTTC. Protein product: CASSDGLNYYEQYF. Full variable domain (missing parts from reference TRBV2 and TRBJ2-7): EPEVTQTPSHQVTQMGQEVILRCVPISNHLYFYWYRQILGQKVEFLVSFYNNEISEKSEIFDDQFSVERPDGSNFTLKIRSTKLEDSAMYFCASSDGLNYYEQYFGPGTRLTVT.

The chain employs TRBV9 and TRBJ1-2; D possibly corresponds to TRBD1 (6 bases). Germline CDR1 is SGDLS and CDR2 is YYNGEE. V lost 0 bases and J 4 bases, leaving 13 bases between the germline ends. The CDR3 length is 15 residues. The CDR3: CASSVAREGGYGYTF. The CDR3 DNA reads TGTGCCAGCAGCGTAGCGAGGGAGGGGGGCTATGGCTACACCTTC.

The CDR3 protein is CASSAGGLQETQYF. The DNA of the CDR3 is TGTGCCAGCAGCGCCGGGGGGCTCCAAGAGACCCAGTACTTC. The chain is built from TRBV9 and TRBJ2-5, with D perhaps matching TRBD2 (7 bases). Germline CDR1 SGDLS, CDR2 YYNGEE. There are 14 residues in the CDR3. V dropped 3 bases and J dropped 1 base, with 10 bases sitting between them.

The chain recombines TRBV5-4 with TRBJ1-1, with 10 bases that match TRBD1. CDR1 is SGHNT and CDR2 is YYREEE in the germline V gene (reference sequence). After removal of 3 bases from V and 5 bases from J, the junction contained 7 bases not matched to a gene. The CDR3 sequence is 15 residues long. Here the CDR3 DNA reads TGTGCCAGCAGCTCTCCCGGACAGGGGGTGACTGAAGCTTTCTTT. Translation gives CASSSPGQGVTEAFF. The variable domain in full, with the rest retrieved from reference TRBV5-4 and TRBJ1-1, is ETGVTQSPTHLIKTRGQQVTLRCSSQSGHNTVSWYQQALGQGPQFIFQYYREEENGRGNFPPRFSGLQFPNYSSELNVNALELDDSALYLCASSSPGQGVTEAFFGQGTRLTVV.

The chain links TRBV27 to TRBJ1-5; 8 nucleotides agree with TRBD1. Germline trimming cut 5 bases from V and 6 bases from J; bases unmatched to any gene: 12. This CDR3 contains 16 residues. The germline V gene encodes CDR1 MNHEY and CDR2 SMNVEV (reference sequence). The CDR3 here is CASSPDLRGRGQPQHF. In DNA form, the CDR3 reads TGTGCCAGCAGTCCCGACCTCAGGGGGCGTGGTCAGCCCCAGCATTTT.

V gene TRBV2 combines with J gene TRBJ1-5; the D is unclear. The V and J ends lost 0 bases and 8 bases respectively, with 5 bases between them. This CDR3 is 12 amino acids long. Germline CDR1 reads SNHLY; CDR2 reads FYNNEI. In DNA, the CDR3 is TGTGCCAGCAGTGAAGCGGCGGAGCCCCAGCATTTT. Amino acid sequence: CASSEAAEPQHF.

V and J are TRBV29-1 and TRBJ2-3; TRBD2 aligns across 7 bases. CDR3 length equals 13 residues. V lost 6 bases and J lost 2; bases outside the gene matches: 5. CDR1 is SQVTM and CDR2 is ANQGSEA in the germline V gene. CDR3 sequence reads: CSVRGKVTDTQYF. In DNA form, the CDR3 reads TGCAGCGTGCGGGGGAAGGTCACAGATACGCAGTATTTT.

The rearrangement uses TRBV7-2 and TRBJ2-4; the D is unclear. V was clipped by 4 bases and J by 1 base, with 8 bases between them. This CDR3 spans 14 amino acids. Looked up from germline, CDR1 is SGHTA and CDR2 is FQGNSA. CDR3 DNA: TGTGCCAGCAGCTCAGCCTCCGCCAAAAACATTCAGTACTTC. Amino acid sequence: CASSSASAKNIQYF.

The rearrangement links TRBV7-6 to TRBJ2-5, with 10 bases lining up with TRBD2. The V gene's germline CDR1 is SGHVS and CDR2 FNYEAQ. The CDR3 has 19 residues. The junction had 20 bases not matched to a gene; V was cut back by 5 bases and J by 5 bases. This CDR3 reads CASSIGSLGSSGRRETQYF. As DNA, the CDR3 is TGTGCCAGCAGCATAGGGTCTCTTGGGTCTAGCGGGAGACGGGAGACCCAGTACTTC.

This clone was seen a few times. The V gene is TRBV29-1, the J gene TRBJ2-5; a possible D gene is TRBD2 (7 bases). Germline V gene sequence: CDR1 SQVTM, CDR2 ANQGSEA. The CDR3 is 15 amino acids. V was clipped by 0 bases and J by 4 bases, with 15 bases between them. This CDR3 is CSVEDPARGGETQYF. CDR3 nucleotides: TGCAGCGTTGAAGATCCGGCGAGGGGGGGAGAGACCCAGTACTTC.

This clone was counted only a few times. The chain carries TRBV7-9 and TRBJ1-1, with unresolved D. The CDR3 covers 13 residues. Germline assignment: CDR1 SEHNR and CDR2 FQNEAQ (reference sequence). Trimming pared 5 bases from V and 7 bases from J, leaving 14 bases between. The CDR3 loop is CASSPADKVEAFF. DNA for the CDR3: TGTGCCAGCAGCCCAGCTGACAAGGTTGAAGCTTTCTTT.

This clone has more than one count but fewer than ten. V usage is TRBV6-5 and J usage is TRBJ1-5; D is perhaps TRBD1 (5 bases). CDR1 MNHEY and CDR2 SVGAGI come from the germline V gene. This CDR3 has 15 residues. The V and J ends lost 0 bases and 0 bases respectively, with 6 bases between them. The CDR3 nucleotides read TGTGCCAGCAGTTACTCAGGGGTTAGCAATCAGCCCCAGCATTTT. Protein product: CASSYSGVSNQPQHF.

The chain links TRBV29-1 to TRBJ1-1; no reliable D call. This CDR3 has 16 amino acids. CDR1 and CDR2 (germline): SQVTM, ANQGSEA. Trimming left V 5 bases short and J 4 bases short, with 23 bases between. CDR3 coding DNA: TGCAGCGTTCGGGGTCCCGTGAGGGCCTCGGCCACTGAAGCTTTCTTT. This encodes CSVRGPVRASATEAFF.

This clone appeared a single time. The J gene is TRBJ2-5, the V gene TRBV7-9, with 9 bases aligning to TRBD2. The germline gives CDR1 SEHNR, CDR2 FQNEAQ (reference sequence). The CDR3 extends over 15 amino acids. J lost 5 bases, V lost 0 bases, and 4 bases had no gene match. The CDR3 loop is CASSLASGSRETQYF. CDR3 DNA: TGTGCCAGCAGCTTAGCTAGCGGGAGTCGGGAGACCCAGTACTTC.

The chain recombines TRBV4-1 with TRBJ2-3; 7 bases are a match to TRBD1. Germline CDR1 and CDR2: MGHRA and YSYEKL. Trimming removed 2 bases from V and 11 bases from J; junction bases left unmatched: 13. CDR3 length equals 15 residues. CDR3 DNA sequence: TGCGCCAGCAGCCAATTAGAGGGGGCCCAGGCGGTGCAGTATTTT. Protein sequence: CASSQLEGAQAVQYF.

This chain uses TRBV5-1 with TRBJ2-1; perhaps TRBD2 as D (6 bases). V was cut by 3 bases and J by 5 bases, with 12 bases left in between. The CDR3 is 14 amino acids. Germline-derived CDR1 and CDR2 are SGHRS and YFSETQ. The CDR3 DNA reads as TGCGCCAGCAGCTCAGGAGGCGGGGACAATGAGCAGTTCTTC. Protein sequence: CASSSGGGDNEQFF.

The chain links TRBV7-9 to TRBJ2-3; TRBD2 is a possible D gene (5 bases). The germline V and J ends were trimmed by 4 bases and 2 bases, with 10 bases remaining between them. The CDR3 length is 14 residues. CDR1 and CDR2 (germline): SEHNR, FQNEAQ (reference sequence). The CDR3 DNA reads as TGTGCCAGCAGCTACTCCGGGGTCACAGATACGCAGTATTTT. Encoded protein: CASSYSGVTDTQYF.

This clone is a singleton in its sample. The J gene is TRBJ2-1, the V gene TRBV15, with 7 bases fitting TRBD2. CDR1 and CDR2 (germline): LNHNV, YYDKDF (reference sequence). The CDR3 covers 16 residues. With 0 bases clipped from V and 5 bases from J, the junction kept 7 bases outside the gene matches. The CDR3 is CATSRDAPSGDNEQFF. The DNA of the CDR3 is TGTGCCACCAGCAGAGATGCTCCTAGCGGAGACAATGAGCAGTTCTTC.